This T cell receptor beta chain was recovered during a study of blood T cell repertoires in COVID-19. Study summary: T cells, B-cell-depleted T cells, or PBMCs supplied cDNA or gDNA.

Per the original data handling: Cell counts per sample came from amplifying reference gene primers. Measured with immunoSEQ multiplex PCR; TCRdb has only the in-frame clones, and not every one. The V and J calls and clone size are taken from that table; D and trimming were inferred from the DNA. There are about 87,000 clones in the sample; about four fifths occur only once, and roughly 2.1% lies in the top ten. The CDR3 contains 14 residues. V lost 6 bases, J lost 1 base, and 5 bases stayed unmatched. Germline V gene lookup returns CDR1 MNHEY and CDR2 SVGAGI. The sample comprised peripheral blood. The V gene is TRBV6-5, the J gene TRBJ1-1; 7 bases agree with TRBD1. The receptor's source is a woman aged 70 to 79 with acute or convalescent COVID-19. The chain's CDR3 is CASSLTGKNTEAFF. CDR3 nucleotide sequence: TGTGCCAGCAGCCTGACAGGGAAGAACACTGAAGCTTTCTTT.